Listed below are T cell receptor beta chains from one sample, sequenced in a study of shared clonotypes between healthy human individuals. The table came from immunoSEQ multiplex PCR; TCRdb's copy has only in-frame clones and leaves some out. The sample has 400,000 to 500,000 clones; about 82% are singletons. Sequenced input: PBMCs. The origin of the receptors is a woman in her forties in good health. Some clones in this sample may be carry-over from other donors' samples. The CDR3 runs from the conserved cysteine through the conserved F or W. D genes are given only for firm matches. Rows give clone size only sometimes, using once, few, many, or a class for an expanded clone.

>TRBJ2-1|-|-|TRBV5-1
CASRLGSATQRYNEQFF
TGCGCCAGCAGACTCGGCTCCGCCACTCAAAGGTACAATGAGCAGTTCTTC
>TRBJ2-7|-|TRBD1|TRBV5-6
CASSLTGGGYEQYF
TGTGCCAGCAGCTTGACAGGGGGCGGTTACGAGCAGTACTTC
>TRBJ2-7|-|-|TRBV4-1
CASSQDLARQYF
TGCGCCAGCAGCCAGGACCTAGCGCGGCAGTACTTC
>TRBJ1-2|-|-|TRBV7-2
CASSPQGSYGYTF
TGTGCCAGCAGCCCCCAGGGATCCTATGGCTACACCTTC
>TRBJ2-3|once|-|TRBV11-2
CASSPPRGGDTQYF
TGTGCCAGCAGCCCCCCCAGGGGTGGAGATACGCAGTATTTT
>TRBJ1-5|-|-|TRBV4-1
CASSQGTRGSSQPQHF
TGCGCCAGCAGCCAAGGGACGAGAGGGAGTAGTCAGCCCCAGCATTTT
>TRBJ2-1|once|TRBD2|TRBV5-1
CASSLETSGSNEQFF
TGCGCCAGCAGCTTGGAGACTAGCGGGTCCAATGAGCAGTTCTTC
>TRBJ1-2|many|TRBD1|TRBV4-1
CASSQEGQGINYGYTF
TGCGCCAGCAGCCAAGAAGGACAGGGAATTAACTATGGCTACACCTTC
>TRBJ1-1|-|TRBD1|TRBV11-2
CASRLGGTGINTEAFF
TGTGCCAGCAGATTAGGGGGGACAGGGATCAACACTGAAGCTTTCTTT
>TRBJ2-3|few|-|TRBV9
CASSVFTDPTDTQYF
TGTGCCAGCAGCGTCTTCACAGATCCCACAGATACGCAGTATTTT
>TRBJ2-6|-|-|TRBV7-7
CASSLAYGANVLTF
TGTGCTAGCAGCTTAGCCTATGGGGCCAACGTCCTGACTTTC
>TRBJ1-1|-|TRBD1|TRBV5-4
CASSAATGVPEAFF
TGTGCCAGCAGCGCCGCAACAGGGGTACCTGAAGCTTTCTTT
>TRBJ2-7|-|TRBD1|TRBV7-2
CASSLFSGQTYEQYF
TGTGCCAGCAGCCTATTCTCGGGACAGACCTACGAGCAGTACTTC
>TRBJ2-7|few|TRBD2|TRBV2
CASSPGTSGRGYEQYF
TGTGCCAGCAGCCCCGGGACTAGCGGGAGGGGCTACGAGCAGTACTTC
>TRBJ2-7|-|TRBD2|TRBV4-2
CASSLGLAGGPNDEQYF
TGTGCCAGCAGCCTAGGACTAGCGGGAGGGCCTAACGACGAGCAGTACTTC
>TRBJ2-5|once|TRBD1|TRBV6-1
CASSTGQEETQYF
TGTGCCAGCAGTACGGGACAGGAAGAGACCCAGTACTTC
>TRBJ2-3|-|-|TRBV5-1
CASSLAPPGQGYTDTQYF
TGCGCCAGCAGCTTGGCCCCCCCCGGGCAGGGTTACACAGATACGCAGTATTTT
>TRBJ2-1|-|-|TRBV7-3
CASSLTLGNEQFF
TGTGCCAGCAGCTTAACGTTGGGGAATGAGCAGTTCTTC
>TRBJ2-1|-|TRBD2|TRBV4-1
CASSQGGTSGSVSNEQFF
TGCGCCAGCAGCCAAGGGGGAACTAGCGGGAGTGTTTCCAATGAGCAGTTCTTC
>TRBJ2-7|-|-|TRBV28
CASVESSYEQYF
TGTGCCAGCGTTGAGAGCTCCTACGAGCAGTACTTC
>TRBJ2-5|-|-|TRBV5-4
CASTQRGGGETQYF
TGTGCCAGCACCCAGAGGGGGGGAGGTGAGACCCAGTACTTC
>TRBJ2-7|-|TRBD2|TRBV4-3
CASSRTSGSSYEQYF
TGCGCCAGCAGCCGGACTAGCGGTAGCTCCTACGAGCAGTACTTC
>TRBJ2-1|-|-|TRBV2
CASSDLLAPNYNEQFF
TGTGCCAGCAGTGACCTACTAGCACCGAACTACAATGAGCAGTTCTTC
>TRBJ2-2|-|-|TRBV29-1
CSVEDNPGELFF
TGCAGCGTTGAAGATAATCCCGGGGAGCTGTTTTTT
>TRBJ1-4|-|-|TRBV7-2
CASSLDRVSGEEKLFF
TGTGCCAGCAGCTTAGACAGGGTTTCCGGAGAGGAAAAACTGTTTTTT
>TRBJ1-4|-|-|TRBV28
CASRPTRGGLGNEKLFF
TGTGCCAGCAGACCCACCCGGGGGGGGTTGGGTAATGAAAAACTGTTTTTT
>TRBJ1-5|-|TRBD1|TRBV23-1
CASSHSGQGSNQPQHF
TGCGCCAGCAGTCATTCGGGACAGGGGAGCAATCAGCCCCAGCATTTT
>TRBJ2-1|-|-|TRBV7-9
CASSLDTGNEQFF
TGTGCCAGCAGCTTAGACACGGGAAATGAGCAGTTCTTC
>TRBJ2-4|-|-|TRBV12-1
CASSFGLAGAKNIQYF
TGTGCCAGCAGCTTTGGCCTAGCGGGAGCCAAAAACATTCAGTACTTC
>TRBJ1-2|few|-|TRBV6-5
CASSYSTGGFGYTF
TGTGCCAGCAGTTACTCAACTGGGGGCTTTGGCTACACCTTC
>TRBJ2-7|-|-|TRBV30
CAWSVRVPTYEQYF
TGTGCCTGGAGTGTACGTGTCCCAACTTACGAGCAGTACTTC
>TRBJ2-5|-|TRBD2|TRBV5-6
CASSLRGEETQYF
TGTGCCAGCAGCTTGCGGGGGGAGGAGACCCAGTACTTC
>TRBJ2-5|-|-|TRBV5-1
CASSPNNGRETQYF
TGCGCCAGCAGCCCTAATAACGGCAGGGAGACCCAGTACTTC
>TRBJ2-7|-|TRBD2|TRBV18
CASSPLAGGGEQYF
TGTGCCAGCTCACCCTTAGCGGGAGGTGGCGAGCAGTACTTC
>TRBJ2-7|-|-|TRBV14
CASSQDHGGVYEQYF
TGTGCCAGCAGCCAAGACCACGGGGGCGTCTACGAGCAGTACTTC
>TRBJ2-3|many|-|TRBV30
CAWSAGDTQYF
TGTGCCTGGAGTGCGGGAGATACGCAGTATTTT
>TRBJ2-1|-|TRBD2|TRBV28
CASLTSGSYNEQFF
TGTGCCAGCCTCACAAGCGGGAGCTACAATGAGCAGTTCTTC
>TRBJ2-7|-|-|TRBV29-1
CSAYLGGVGEQYF
TGCAGCGCCTACTTGGGCGGGGTGGGGGAGCAGTACTTC
>TRBJ2-7|-|TRBD2|TRBV18
CASSLWTSGDYEQYF
TGTGCCAGCTCACTATGGACTAGCGGAGACTACGAGCAGTACTTC
>TRBJ1-3|-|-|TRBV7-2
CASSPSGNTIYF
TGTGCCAGCAGCCCCTCTGGAAACACCATATATTTT
>TRBJ1-2|-|-|TRBV7-2
CQTEANYGYTF
TGCCAGACAGAGGCTAACTATGGCTACACCTTC
>TRBJ1-1|-|-|TRBV11-2
CASSFGMEGTEAFF
TGTGCCAGCAGCTTCGGTATGGAGGGCACTGAAGCTTTCTTT
>TRBJ1-1|-|-|TRBV28
CASNTGTEAFF
TGTGCCAGCAATACAGGGACTGAAGCTTTCTTT
>TRBJ2-5|-|-|TRBV5-5
CASSFRTDRQETQYF
TGTGCCAGCAGCTTTCGGACCGACCGACAAGAGACCCAGTACTTC
>TRBJ2-1|-|TRBD2|TRBV5-5
CASSAGTSGYNEQFF
TGTGCCAGCAGCGCCGGGACTAGCGGCTACAATGAGCAGTTCTTC
>TRBJ2-3|-|-|TRBV4-2
CASSHQPPGALSTDTQYF
TGTGCCAGCAGCCACCAACCCCCCGGGGCCTTGAGCACAGATACGCAGTATTTT
>TRBJ2-7|few|TRBD2|TRBV2
CASSLLAGGAYEQYF
TGTGCCAGCAGTTTACTAGCGGGAGGGGCCTACGAGCAGTACTTC
>TRBJ1-5|-|-|TRBV15
CATSREPTGNQPQHF
TGTGCCACCAGCAGAGAGCCGACAGGCAATCAGCCCCAGCATTTT
>TRBJ2-7|many|-|TRBV4-1
CASSQQGARSYEQYF
TGCGCCAGCAGCCAACAGGGAGCTCGCTCCTACGAGCAGTACTTC
>TRBJ1-1|-|-|TRBV19
CASSINSNTEAFF
TGTGCCAGTAGTATCAACAGCAACACTGAAGCTTTCTTT
>TRBJ1-2|-|-|TRBV5-4
CASSQTEGYGYTF
TGTGCCAGCAGCCAGACAGAGGGATATGGCTACACCTTC
>TRBJ1-4|-|-|TRBV10-3
CAISESGAKLFF
TGTGCCATCAGTGAGTCGGGGGCAAAACTGTTTTTT
>TRBJ2-3|-|-|TRBV11-3
CASSLIGSTDTQYF
TGTGCCAGCAGCTTAATTGGGAGCACAGATACGCAGTATTTT
>TRBJ2-1|-|-|TRBV5-1
CASSLGPAGEQFF
TGCGCCAGCAGCTTAGGTCCAGCCGGTGAGCAGTTCTTC
>TRBJ2-5|many|TRBD1|TRBV19
CASEGTGQETQYF
TGTGCCAGTGAGGGGACAGGGCAAGAGACCCAGTACTTC